These 15 T cell receptor beta chains were all obtained from the same sample, sequenced in a study of cytotoxic CD8 clonotypes in ibrutinib-treated CLL. Clones were sequenced by immunoSEQ multiplex PCR, and TCRdb holds only the in-frame ones, with some missing. The sample yields over 140,000 clones, 70% to 90% seen once. The source material was PBMCs, sampled after 36 months of ibrutinib treatment. Receptor source: a human donor with chronic lymphocytic leukemia.

This sequence joins TRBV19 and TRBJ1-5; 11 nucleotides line up with TRBD1. With V trimmed by 10 bases and J by 9 bases, 11 bases remained unmatched. Germline V lookup: CDR1 LNHDA, CDR2 SQIVND (reference sequence). The CDR3 has 14 residues. The chain's CDR3 is CAIGRGQGVRPQHF. DNA of the CDR3: TGTGCCATAGGGCGGGGACAGGGGGTTCGGCCCCAGCATTTT.

The rearrangement joins TRBV19 to TRBJ2-2, with D possibly TRBD1 on 6 matching bases. V was cut by 4 bases and J by 1 base, with 13 bases left in between. Per germline, CDR1 LNHDA and CDR2 SQIVND (reference sequence). The CDR3 extends over 16 amino acids. This CDR3 reads CASSRFGTLNTGELFF. CDR3 nucleotide sequence: TGTGCCAGTAGTAGGTTCGGGACACTGAACACCGGGGAGCTGTTTTTT. Full variable domain (missing parts from reference TRBV19 and TRBJ2-2): DGGITQSPKYLFRKEGQNVTLSCEQNLNHDAMYWYRQDPGQGLRLIYYSQIVNDFQKGDIAEGYSVSREKKESFPLTVTSAQKNPTAFYLCASSRFGTLNTGELFFGEGSRLTVL.

This clone was recorded at least ten times. V is TRBV9 and J is TRBJ1-6, with a possible D match to TRBD1 (5 bases). Germline CDR1 SGDLS, CDR2 YYNGEE. CDR3 length equals 14 residues. V dropped 2 bases and J dropped 8 bases, with 11 bases sitting between them. Here the CDR3 DNA reads TGTGCCAGCAGCGTTGGGGGGACGGATTCACCCCTCCACTTT. Translated, it gives CASSVGGTDSPLHF. Combining the CDR3 with reference TRBV9 and TRBJ1-6 gives the whole variable domain DSGVTQTPKHLITATGQRVTLRCSPRSGDLSVYWYQQSLDQGLQFLIQYYNGEERAKGNILERFSAQQFPDLHSELNLSSLELGDSALYFCASSVGGTDSPLHFGNGTRLTVT.

This clone was detected a few times. The chain recombines TRBV18 with TRBJ2-7, with D unresolved. Trimming removed 3 bases at V and 6 bases at J, with 12 bases between. In germline, CDR1 is KGHSH, CDR2 LQKENI. This CDR3 region has 13 residues. The chain's CDR3 is CASSPLDGGEQYF. CDR3 DNA sequence: TGTGCCAGCTCACCCCTGGACGGCGGCGAGCAGTACTTC. Full variable domain (rest looked up from reference TRBV18 and TRBJ2-7): NAGVMQNPRHLVRRRGQEARLRCSPMKGHSHVYWYRQLPEEGLKFMVYLQKENIIDESGMPKERFSAEFPKEGPSILRIQQVVRGDSAAYFCASSPLDGGEQYFGPGTRLTVT.

The genes are TRBV7-8 and TRBJ2-2; TRBD2 matches at 10 bases. The ends lost 5 bases at V and 6 bases at J; junction bases unmatched: 6. Germline loops: CDR1 SGHVS, CDR2 FQNEAQ. The CDR3 has 15 residues. CDR3 sequence reads: CASSPRTSGSGELFF. The DNA for the CDR3 is TGTGCCAGCAGCCCGAGGACTAGCGGATCCGGGGAGCTGTTTTTT.

This clone has a single count. The V gene is TRBV9, the J gene TRBJ2-2, with D maybe TRBD2 (6 bases). CDR3 size: 16 residues. Germline V lookup: CDR1 SGDLS, CDR2 YYNGEE. V lost 4 bases and J 6 bases, leaving 19 bases between the germline ends. The CDR3: CASSPYPGRPPGELFF. Here the CDR3 DNA reads TGTGCCAGCAGCCCCTACCCCGGGAGACCTCCCGGGGAGCTGTTTTTT.

This chain uses TRBV7-2 with TRBJ2-7; 9 bases match TRBD1. The CDR3 totals 15 residues. Germline CDR1 is SGHTA and CDR2 is FQGNSA. Germline trimming cut 2 bases from V and 5 bases from J; bases unmatched to any gene: 7. The CDR3 DNA reads as TGTGCCAGCAGCTTATACGGGACAGGGTTAGACGAGCAGTACTTC. Residues: CASSLYGTGLDEQYF. The variable domain in full, with the rest retrieved from reference TRBV7-2 and TRBJ2-7, is GAGVSQSPSNKVTEKGKDVELRCDPISGHTALYWYRQSLGQGLEFLIYFQGNSAPDKSGLPSDRFSAERTGGSVSTLTIQRTQQEDSAVYLCASSLYGTGLDEQYFGPGTRLTVT.

The CDR3 nucleotides read TGCGCCAGCAGGTCGGGACAGTTCACTGAAGCTTTCTTT. The encoded protein is CASRSGQFTEAFF. V usage is TRBV10-1 and J usage is TRBJ1-1; TRBD1 matches at 7 bases. CDR1 WNHNN and CDR2 SYGVQD come from the germline V gene (reference sequence). The ends lost 6 bases at V and 4 bases at J; junction bases unmatched: 5. The CDR3 extends over 13 amino acids.

The chain links TRBV7-9 to TRBJ2-1; 9 bases align to TRBD2. CDR3 length: 15 residues. Trimming took 2 bases from V and 4 from J; bases not matched to a gene: 3. Germline CDR1 SEHNR, CDR2 FQNEAQ (reference sequence). This chain's CDR3 is CASSLLAGQYNEQFF. DNA of the CDR3: TGTGCCAGCAGCTTACTAGCGGGGCAGTACAATGAGCAGTTCTTC.

The chain couples TRBV9 to TRBJ2-6; D is undetermined. With 2 bases removed from V and 0 bases from J, the gap between germline ends came to 6 bases. The germline V gene has CDR1 SGDLS and CDR2 YYNGEE. The CDR3 is made up of 15 amino acids. The CDR3 protein is CASSVWGSGANVLTF. DNA of the CDR3: TGTGCCAGCAGCGTTTGGGGCTCTGGGGCCAACGTCCTGACTTTC.

This clone was counted a single time. The chain joins TRBV5-1 to TRBJ2-2; no definite D call. Trimming shortened V by 4 bases and J by 0 bases, and 7 bases separated the two germline ends. This CDR3 has 14 amino acids. Germline assignment: CDR1 SGHRS and CDR2 YFSETQ. CDR3 in amino acids: CASSVQTNTGELFF. Here the CDR3 DNA reads TGCGCCAGCAGCGTACAGACGAACACCGGGGAGCTGTTTTTT.

The genes are TRBV6-5 and TRBJ2-4; perhaps TRBD1 as D (7 bases). This CDR3 has 15 residues. CDR1 and CDR2 from the germline V gene are MNHEY and SVGAGI. Trimming left V 0 bases short and J 8 bases short, with 14 bases between. In DNA, the CDR3 is TGTGCCAGCAGTTACTCGGGACAGACGGGGGACATTCAGTACTTC. Protein: CASSYSGQTGDIQYF.

The chain is built from TRBV7-8 and TRBJ2-7; D uncertain. The CDR3 is 15 residues long. Between the trimmed V and J ends, which lost 2 bases and 5 bases, there was a span of 16 bases. The germline gives CDR1 SGHVS, CDR2 FQNEAQ. The CDR3, as DNA: TGTGCCAGCAGCTTATCCGTCGGGTCCGGCGACGAGCAGTACTTC. Its translation is CASSLSVGSGDEQYF.

A few counts support this clone. The genes are TRBV19 and TRBJ2-7; D may be TRBD1 (6 bases). The CDR3 extends over 13 amino acids. V lost 6 bases and J 6 bases, leaving 15 bases between the germline ends. CDR1 and CDR2 from the germline V gene are LNHDA and SQIVND (reference sequence). Here the CDR3 DNA reads TGTGCCAGTAGGGAAACAGGGAGCGTCGAGCAGTACTTC. Translated, it gives CASRETGSVEQYF.

This rearrangement joins TRBV7-7 to TRBJ2-1; D is uncertain. V was trimmed by 5 bases and J by 7 bases, leaving 12 bases between them. Germline V lookup: CDR1 SSHAT, CDR2 FNYEAQ (reference sequence). The CDR3 covers 13 residues. The CDR3 reads CASSPPHGNEQFF. The CDR3 DNA sequence: TGTGCCAGCAGCCCTCCGCACGGTAATGAGCAGTTCTTC.